The count of the clone carrying this T cell receptor (beta chain) is one. Its cognate antigen is unknown. Assay: immunoSEQ multiplex PCR; the TCRdb copy retains only in-frame clones and omits some. The sample lists approximately 70,000 clones, approximately 85% seen once, with 5.4% in the top ten. This CDR3 region has 17 residues. Trimming shortened V by 2 bases and J by 0 bases, and 11 bases separated the two germline ends. Germline CDR1 reads MGHRA; CDR2 reads YSYEKL. The sample is drawn from a study of T cell responses to AZD1222 COVID-19 vaccine. The study, taken as a whole, reports: CD4 TCRs associated with vaccination spanned spike, dominating at 160-218 and 743-854.

The receptor was derived from an adult in good health. This sequence joins TRBV4-1 and TRBJ2-6; D call uncertain. The specimen was peripheral blood, collected on day 0 of AZD1222 vaccination. The CDR3 protein is CASSQSSLGSGANVLTF. For the CDR3, the DNA is TGCGCCAGCAGCCAATCCTCGTTGGGCTCTGGGGCCAACGTCCTGACTTTC.